One sample yielded the 16 T cell receptor beta chains listed below, sequenced in a study of blood T cells in healthy people across ages. Combining a sample-barcoded 5' primer with a J-beta primer mix, a second PCR ran for roughly 6 to 11 cycles. Each CDR3 protein gets one entry after TCRdb re-called the 5' RACE reads with MiXCR. The data contain roughly 2 million distinct CDR3 sequences, just under 50% of them seen just once; the ten biggest clones take up roughly 2%. The sequencing sample was made of blood. These receptors came from a woman aged 40-49 years in good health.

The chain combines TRBV12-3 or TRBV12-4 with TRBJ1-2; perhaps TRBD1 as D (5 bases). V lost 7 bases and J lost 7, with 19 bases in between. The CDR3 covers 14 residues. For the CDR3, the DNA is TGTGCCAGCAACGACCGAGCAGGGTTGGGTGGCTACACCTTC. Translated: CASNDRAGLGGYTF.

Turning to this clonotype: A much larger clone lies one base from this, so it may be a read error. The V call is TRBV5-6, the J call TRBJ1-1, with 7 bases that match TRBD1. V was clipped by 4 bases and J by 4 bases; unmatched bases: 4. This CDR3 region has 13 residues. Germline V lookup: CDR1 SGHDT, CDR2 YYEEEE. The CDR3 bases are TGTGCCAGCAGCCCACAGGGGACCACTGAAGCTTTCTTT. As protein: CASSPQGTTEAFF.

The table lists this clonotype with a few counts. This rearrangement joins TRBV25-1 to TRBJ1-2; D unclear. CDR1 MGHDK and CDR2 SYGVNS come from the germline V gene. The germline V and J ends were trimmed by 3 bases and 4 bases, with 15 bases remaining between them. The length of the CDR3 is 15 residues. CDR3 nucleotides: TGTGCCAGCAGTGACCCGTATCCGGGGAGCTATGGCTACACCTTC. It specifies CASSDPYPGSYGYTF.

The V and J genes are TRBV6-2 or TRBV6-3 and TRBJ2-5, with D perhaps matching TRBD2 (6 bases). CDR3 length equals 14 residues. Germline V lookup: CDR1 MNHEY, CDR2 SVGEGT. V gave up 0 bases and J gave up 3 bases, with 8 bases separating them. The CDR3 is CASSYSGLEETQYF. The CDR3 nucleotides are TGTGCCAGCAGTTACTCGGGACTGGAAGAGACCCAGTACTTC.

This sequence joins TRBV20-1 and TRBJ1-6; 9 bases are shared with TRBD1. Trimming removed 4 bases from V and 0 bases from J; junction bases left unmatched: 13. The CDR3 spans 19 residues. Per the germline V gene, CDR1 is DFQATT and CDR2 is SNEGSKA (reference sequence). The CDR3 sequence is CSAIWTGVTPSSYNSPLHF. The CDR3 region has the DNA TGCAGTGCTATCTGGACAGGGGTCACCCCCAGCTCCTATAATTCACCCCTCCACTTT.

This chain uses TRBV9 with TRBJ1-4; D gene ambiguous. CDR3 length: 15 amino acids. V shed 3 bases and J shed 6 bases, with 15 bases lying between them. Germline lookup yields CDR1 SGDLS and CDR2 YYNGEE. CDR3 nucleotide sequence: TGTGCCAGCAGCGCCCACGTTGGCCCTGATGAAAAACTGTTTTTT. This sequence encodes CASSAHVGPDEKLFF.

The chain joins TRBV18 to TRBJ1-5, with TRBD1 matching 9 bases. Germline values: CDR1 KGHSH, CDR2 LQKENI. Trimming at V came to 3 bases and at J to 6 bases, leaving 15 bases not matched to a gene. The CDR3 runs 18 residues. The CDR3 region is CASSPNLRQGGDGQPQHF. The CDR3 bases are TGTGCCAGCTCACCGAACCTTAGACAGGGGGGAGACGGTCAGCCCCAGCATTTT. The full variable domain, with the rest looked up from reference TRBV18 and TRBJ1-5, is NAGVMQNPRHLVRRRGQEARLRCSPMKGHSHVYWYRQLPEEGLKFMVYLQKENIIDESGMPKERFSAEFPKEGPSILRIQQVVRGDSAAYFCASSPNLRQGGDGQPQHFGDGTRLSIL.

The CDR3 nucleotides are TGTGCCAGCAACCTCTCTGGGGTCCCTGGGACCCAGTACTTC. The encoded protein is CASNLSGVPGTQYF. This chain connects TRBV12-3 or TRBV12-4 to TRBJ2-5; no reliable D call. V lost 7 bases to trimming and J lost 7 bases, with 19 bases between them. The CDR3 runs to 14 residues.

This clonotype was observed a single time. The rearrangement links TRBV14 to TRBJ2-4; 8 bases are shared with TRBD1. The end of the DNA is better explained by TRBJ2-5, so the J call may be wrong. This CDR3 comprises 14 residues. CDR1 SGHDN and CDR2 FVKESK come from the germline V gene. The CDR3 DNA reads TGTGCCAGCAGACAGGGACAGGTCCAAGAGACCCAGTACTTC. Its translation: CASRQGQVQETQYF.

This clonotype has a handful of counts. The CDR3 spells CASSVVDTSYEQYF. The CDR3 nucleotides are TGTGCCAGCAGCGTAGTGGACACGTCCTACGAGCAGTACTTC. This chain connects TRBV7-2 to TRBJ2-7; TRBD1 might be the D (5 bases). CDR1 SGHTA and CDR2 FQGNSA come from the germline V gene. V lost 5 bases and J 1 base, leaving 12 bases between the germline ends. The CDR3 loop spans 14 amino acids.

The chain couples TRBV27 to TRBJ2-1; no firm D call. V gave up 5 bases and J gave up 5 bases, with 13 bases separating them. Germline V CDR1 and CDR2: MNHEY, SMNVEV (reference sequence). The CDR3 is 14 residues long. This CDR3 is CASSTSRQDNEQFF. The CDR3, as DNA: TGTGCCAGCAGTACCTCTAGGCAGGACAATGAGCAGTTCTTC.

This rearrangement joins TRBV20-1 to TRBJ2-5; D gene unclear. The CDR3 sequence is 16 residues long. V was trimmed by 5 bases and J by 2 bases, leaving 21 bases between them. Germline V gene sequence: CDR1 DFQATT, CDR2 SNEGSKA (reference sequence). DNA of the CDR3: TGCAGTGCTGGGCATGAAGGCGGTGGAAATCAAGAGACCCAGTACTTC. Its translation is CSAGHEGGGNQETQYF.

This clonotype was detected only a few times. J is TRBJ2-7 and V is TRBV5-1; 8 positions match TRBD1. Per the germline V gene, CDR1 is SGHRS and CDR2 is YFSETQ. The V gene end was trimmed by 5 bases and the J gene end by 3 bases; junction bases not matched to a gene: 7. The CDR3 consists of 14 residues. CDR3 sequence (DNA): TGCGCCAGCAGTAGATTGACAGGGGACTACGAGCAGTACTTC. It translates to CASSRLTGDYEQYF.

The gene calls are TRBV28 and TRBJ2-7; tentative D call: TRBD2 (6 bases). Between the trimmed V and J ends, which lost 6 bases and 4 bases, there was a span of 19 bases. Germline values: CDR1 MDHEN, CDR2 SYDVKM. The CDR3 spans 15 residues. The CDR3 nucleotides read TGTGCCAGCAGCCCCCCAGGAGGGGCGGGGTACGAGCAGTACTTC. It codes for CASSPPGGAGYEQYF.

The table lists this clonotype with a few counts. The chain links TRBV29-1 to TRBJ2-7, with 8 bases lining up with TRBD1. CDR1 is SQVTM, CDR2 ANQGSEA, per germline. The CDR3 runs to 14 residues. V was pared by 4 bases and J by 4 bases, with 9 bases of the junction left unmatched. CDR3 in DNA: TGCAGCGTTGCTGTCTCAGGGGGCGGTTACGAGCAGTACTTC. Its translation is CSVAVSGGGYEQYF.

Here the CDR3 DNA reads TGTGCCAGCAGCCCGGGTCGGGGGGCCTACAATGAGCAGTTCTTC. It codes for CASSPGRGAYNEQFF. V and J are TRBV27 and TRBJ2-1; 7 nucleotides agree with TRBD2. V was pared by 6 bases and J by 2 bases, with 7 bases of the junction left unmatched. Germline-derived CDR1 and CDR2 are MNHEY and SMNVEV (reference sequence). The CDR3 sequence is 15 residues long.